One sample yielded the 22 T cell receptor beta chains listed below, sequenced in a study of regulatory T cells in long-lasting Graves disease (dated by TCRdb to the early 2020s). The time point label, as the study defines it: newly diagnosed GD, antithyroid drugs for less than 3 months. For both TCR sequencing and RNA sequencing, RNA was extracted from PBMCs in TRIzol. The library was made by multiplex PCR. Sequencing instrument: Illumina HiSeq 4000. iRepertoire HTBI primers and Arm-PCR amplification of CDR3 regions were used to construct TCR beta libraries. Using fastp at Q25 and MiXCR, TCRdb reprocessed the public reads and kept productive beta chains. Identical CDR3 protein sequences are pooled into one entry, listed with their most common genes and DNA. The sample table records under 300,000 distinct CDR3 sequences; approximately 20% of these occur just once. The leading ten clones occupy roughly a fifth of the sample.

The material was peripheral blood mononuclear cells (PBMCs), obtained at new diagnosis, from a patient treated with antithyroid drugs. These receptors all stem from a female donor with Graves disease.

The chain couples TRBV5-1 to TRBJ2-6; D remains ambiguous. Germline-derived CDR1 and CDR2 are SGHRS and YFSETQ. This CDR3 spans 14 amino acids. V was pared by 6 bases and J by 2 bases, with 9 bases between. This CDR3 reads CASTPTAGANVLTF. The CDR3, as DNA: TGCGCCAGCACCCCCACCGCTGGGGCCAACGTCCTGACTTTC.

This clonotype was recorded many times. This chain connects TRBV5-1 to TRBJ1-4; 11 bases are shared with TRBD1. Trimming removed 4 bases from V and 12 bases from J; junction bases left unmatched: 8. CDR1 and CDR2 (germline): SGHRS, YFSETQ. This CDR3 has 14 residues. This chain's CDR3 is CASSPTDRGQELFF. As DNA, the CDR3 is TGCGCCAGCAGCCCCACGGACAGGGGGCAGGAACTGTTTTTT. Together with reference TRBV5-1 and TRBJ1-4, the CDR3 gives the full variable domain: KAGVTQTPRYLIKTRGQQVTLSCSPISGHRSVSWYQQTPGQGLQFLFEYFSETQRNKGNFPGRFSGRQFSNSRSEMNVSTLELGDSALYLCASSPTDRGQELFFGSGTQLSVL.

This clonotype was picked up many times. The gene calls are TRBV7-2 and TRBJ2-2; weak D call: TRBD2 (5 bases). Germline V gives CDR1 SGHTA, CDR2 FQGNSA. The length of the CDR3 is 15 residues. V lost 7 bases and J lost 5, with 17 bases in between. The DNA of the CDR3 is TGTGCCAGCACCCCCGGCGGGTCGGGAACCGGGGAGCTGTTTTTT. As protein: CASTPGGSGTGELFF.

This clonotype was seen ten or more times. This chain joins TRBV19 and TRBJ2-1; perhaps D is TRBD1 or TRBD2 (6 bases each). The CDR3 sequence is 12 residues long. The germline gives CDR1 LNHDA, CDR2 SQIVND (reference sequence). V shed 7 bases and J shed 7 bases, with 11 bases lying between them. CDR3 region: CASTIGGNEQFF. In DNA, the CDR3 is TGTGCCAGTACCATAGGGGGGAATGAGCAGTTCTTC. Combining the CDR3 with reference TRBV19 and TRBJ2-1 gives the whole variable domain DGGITQSPKYLFRKEGQNVTLSCEQNLNHDAMYWYRQDPGQGLRLIYYSQIVNDFQKGDIAEGYSVSREKKESFPLTVTSAQKNPTAFYLCASTIGGNEQFFGPGTRLTVL.

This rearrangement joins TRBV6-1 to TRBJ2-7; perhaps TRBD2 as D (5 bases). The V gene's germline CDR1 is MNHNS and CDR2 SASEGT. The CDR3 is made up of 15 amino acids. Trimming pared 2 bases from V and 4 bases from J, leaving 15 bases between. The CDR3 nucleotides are TGTGCCAGCAGTGAAAACCGGGATACCCTATACGAGCAGTACTTC. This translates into CASSENRDTLYEQYF.

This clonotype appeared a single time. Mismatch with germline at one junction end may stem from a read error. In DNA form, the CDR3 reads TGCGCCAGCAGTGAGTCGAGTGGGAGTTCGGGCTTTCAGTACTTC. It translates to CASSESSGSSGFQYF. The rearrangement links TRBV9 to TRBJ2-4; D may be TRBD2 (5 bases). The CDR3 loop spans 15 amino acids. CDR1 and CDR2 (germline): SGDLS, YYNGEE.

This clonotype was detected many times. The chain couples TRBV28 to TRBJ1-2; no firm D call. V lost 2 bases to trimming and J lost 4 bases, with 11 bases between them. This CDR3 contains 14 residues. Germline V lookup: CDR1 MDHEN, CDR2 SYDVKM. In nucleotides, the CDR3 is TGTGCCAGCAGTTTAGGTAGGGTGGGCTATGGCTACACCTTC. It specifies CASSLGRVGYGYTF.

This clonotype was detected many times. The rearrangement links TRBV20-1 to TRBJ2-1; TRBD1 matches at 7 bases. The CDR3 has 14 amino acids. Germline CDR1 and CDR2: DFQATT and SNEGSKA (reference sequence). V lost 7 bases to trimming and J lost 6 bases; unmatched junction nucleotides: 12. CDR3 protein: CSGLRQGLGNEQFF. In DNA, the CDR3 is TGCAGTGGCCTAAGACAGGGATTAGGCAATGAGCAGTTCTTC.

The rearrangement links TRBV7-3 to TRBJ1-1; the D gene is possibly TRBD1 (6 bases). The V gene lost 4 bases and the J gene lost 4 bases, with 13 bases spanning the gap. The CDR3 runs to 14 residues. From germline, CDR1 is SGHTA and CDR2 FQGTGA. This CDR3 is CASSSGVRGTEAFF. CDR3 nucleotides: TGTGCCAGCAGCTCAGGGGTCAGGGGCACTGAAGCTTTCTTT.

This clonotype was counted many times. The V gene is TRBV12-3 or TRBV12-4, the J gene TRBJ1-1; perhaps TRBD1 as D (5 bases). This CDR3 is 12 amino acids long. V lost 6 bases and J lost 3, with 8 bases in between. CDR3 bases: TGTGCCAGCAGGCGGGGGGACACTGAAGCTTTCTTT. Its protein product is CASRRGDTEAFF.

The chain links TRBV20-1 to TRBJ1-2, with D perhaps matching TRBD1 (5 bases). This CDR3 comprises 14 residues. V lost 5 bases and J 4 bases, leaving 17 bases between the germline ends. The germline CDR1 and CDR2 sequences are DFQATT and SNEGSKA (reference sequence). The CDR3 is CSAYAGLQGYGYTF. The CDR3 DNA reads TGCAGTGCTTACGCCGGGCTCCAGGGCTATGGCTACACCTTC.

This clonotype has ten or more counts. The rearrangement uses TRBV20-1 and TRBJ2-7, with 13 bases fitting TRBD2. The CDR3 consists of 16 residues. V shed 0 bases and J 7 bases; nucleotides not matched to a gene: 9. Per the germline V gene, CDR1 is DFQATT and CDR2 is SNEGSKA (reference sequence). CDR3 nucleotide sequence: TGCAGTGCTAGAGATGCAGGGACTAGCGGGATTGAGGAGCAGTACTTC. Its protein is CSARDAGTSGIEEQYF.

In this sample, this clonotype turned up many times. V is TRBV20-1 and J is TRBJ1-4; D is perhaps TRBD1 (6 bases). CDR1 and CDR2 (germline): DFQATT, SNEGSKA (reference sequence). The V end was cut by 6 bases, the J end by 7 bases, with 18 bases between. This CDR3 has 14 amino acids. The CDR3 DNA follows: TGCAGTGCCCAGGAACAGGGCAAGATTGAAAAACTGTTTTTT. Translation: CSAQEQGKIEKLFF.

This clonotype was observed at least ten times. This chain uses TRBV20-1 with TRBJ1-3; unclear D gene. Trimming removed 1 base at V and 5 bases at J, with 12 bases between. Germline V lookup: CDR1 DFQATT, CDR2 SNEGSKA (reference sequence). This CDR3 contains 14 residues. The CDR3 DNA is TGCAGTGCTAGAGCCCATGAGACGAGAAACACCATATATTTT. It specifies CSARAHETRNTIYF.

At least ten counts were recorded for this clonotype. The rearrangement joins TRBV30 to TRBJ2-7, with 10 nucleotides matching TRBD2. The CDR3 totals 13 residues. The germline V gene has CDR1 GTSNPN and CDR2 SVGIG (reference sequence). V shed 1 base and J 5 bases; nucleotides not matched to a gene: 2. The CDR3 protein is CAWSGLAGDEQYF. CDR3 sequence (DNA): TGTGCCTGGAGTGGACTAGCGGGCGACGAGCAGTACTTC.

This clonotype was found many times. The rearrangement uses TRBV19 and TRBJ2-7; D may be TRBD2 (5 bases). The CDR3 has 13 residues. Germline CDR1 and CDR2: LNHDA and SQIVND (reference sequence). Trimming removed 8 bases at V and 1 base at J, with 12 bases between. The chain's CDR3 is CASRPGSSYEQYF. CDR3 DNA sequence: TGTGCCAGTCGGCCGGGGTCATCCTACGAGCAGTACTTC.

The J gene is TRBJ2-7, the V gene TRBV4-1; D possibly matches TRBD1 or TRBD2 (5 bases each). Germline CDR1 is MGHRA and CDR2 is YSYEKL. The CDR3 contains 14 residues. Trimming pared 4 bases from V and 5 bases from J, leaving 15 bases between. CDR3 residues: CASSLKVRDHEQYF. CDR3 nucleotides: TGCGCCAGCAGCCTAAAGGTCAGGGACCACGAGCAGTACTTC.

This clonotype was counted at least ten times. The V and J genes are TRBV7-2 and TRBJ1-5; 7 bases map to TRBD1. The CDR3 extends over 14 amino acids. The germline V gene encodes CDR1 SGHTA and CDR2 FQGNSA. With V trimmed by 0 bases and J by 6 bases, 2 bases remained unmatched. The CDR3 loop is CASSLAGGGQPQHF. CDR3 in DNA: TGTGCCAGCAGCTTAGCAGGGGGCGGTCAGCCCCAGCATTTT.

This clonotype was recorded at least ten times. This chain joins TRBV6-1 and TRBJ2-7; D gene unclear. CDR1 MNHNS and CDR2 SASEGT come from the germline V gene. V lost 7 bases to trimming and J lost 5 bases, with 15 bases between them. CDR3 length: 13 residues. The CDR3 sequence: CASKIAREHEQYF. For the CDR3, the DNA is TGTGCCAGCAAGATAGCCCGAGAACACGAGCAGTACTTC.

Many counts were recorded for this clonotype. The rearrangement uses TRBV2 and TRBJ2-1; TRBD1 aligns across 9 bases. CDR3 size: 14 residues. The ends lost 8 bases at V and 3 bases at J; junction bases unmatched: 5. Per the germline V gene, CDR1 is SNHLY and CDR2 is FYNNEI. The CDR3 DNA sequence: TGTGCCAGCCGCGGACAGGGGCTCTACAATGAGCAGTTCTTC. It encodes CASRGQGLYNEQFF. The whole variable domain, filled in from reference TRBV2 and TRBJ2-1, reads EPEVTQTPSHQVTQMGQEVILRCVPISNHLYFYWYRQILGQKVEFLVSFYNNEISEKSEIFDDQFSVERPDGSNFTLKIRSTKLEDSAMYFCASRGQGLYNEQFFGPGTRLTVL.

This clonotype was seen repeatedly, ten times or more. The CDR3 sequence is CASSWDRGGSEAFF. Written as DNA, the CDR3 is TGTGCCAGCAGTTGGGACAGGGGAGGATCTGAAGCTTTCTTT. The chain links TRBV27 to TRBJ1-1; 10 bases fit TRBD1. Germline V gives CDR1 MNHEY, CDR2 SMNVEV (reference sequence). With V trimmed by 4 bases and J by 6 bases, 5 bases remained unmatched. This CDR3 has 14 residues.

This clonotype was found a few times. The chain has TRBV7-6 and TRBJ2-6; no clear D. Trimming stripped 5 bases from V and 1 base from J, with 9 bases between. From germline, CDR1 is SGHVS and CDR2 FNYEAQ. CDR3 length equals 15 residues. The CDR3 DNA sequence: TGTGCCAGCAGCCCCGAAGTGTCTGGGGCCAACGTCCTGACTTTC. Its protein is CASSPEVSGANVLTF. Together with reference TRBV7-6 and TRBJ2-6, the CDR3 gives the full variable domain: GAGVSQSPRYKVTKRGQDVALRCDPISGHVSLYWYRQALGQGPEFLTYFNYEAQQDKSGLPNDRFSAERPEGSISTLTIQRTEQRDSAMYRCASSPEVSGANVLTFGAGSRLTVL.